This TCR beta chain was retrieved from a study of T cells after yellow fever vaccination. As for the study in general: SMART-Seq v4 Ultra Low Input prepared the low-cell-number fractions. Study-wide findings and caveats: In FACS-sorted repertoires, abundant clonotypes from the bulk population could appear as contaminants. Weaker overall was a secondary response that nonetheless peaked faster, on day 5 versus 15. CD4 and CD8 compartments shared a small share of clonotypes, likely from convergent recombination.

Points on this clonotype: Its antigen is unknown.

CDR3 length: 15 residues. Germline CDR1 reads LNHNV; CDR2 reads YYDKDF (reference sequence). V trimming: 1 base; J trimming: 7 bases; junction bases outside the gene matches: 9. Via MiXCR, TCRdb re-called the 5' RACE reads, giving one row per CDR3 protein. The repertoire has a few hundred thousand distinct CDR3 sequences, around 7% of them found once; the top ten carry roughly 19%. This clonotype was sampled from a man between 18 and 35 years old who received the YFV17D yellow fever vaccine. J is TRBJ2-7 and V is TRBV15; 8 nucleotides match TRBD1. The specimen comprised PBMCs, sampled more than 40 days after the first yellow fever vaccination. The CDR3 sequence: CATSRVDRDIEEQYF. The DNA of the CDR3 is TGTGCCACCAGCAGAGTGGACAGGGATATAGAGGAGCAGTACTTC.